The clone carrying this TCR beta chain came up a few times. Its specificity is not known. CDR3 length equals 15 residues. J gave up 5 bases and V 4 bases, and 10 bases lay outside the gene matches. In germline, CDR1 is SGDLS, CDR2 YYNGEE. Both 60 Vbeta primers and 13 Jbeta primers went into the PCR. Sequencing used immunoSEQ multiplex PCR; TCRdb keeps in-frame clones, though not all of them. This sample carries 110,000 to 150,000 clones, roughly four fifths of them seen once, and the ten largest clones take about 3.7%. The data were obtained in a study of cytomegalovirus exposure and HLA in healthy donors. Study-level information: From HLA-typed donors, an early data release held roughly 80 million unique TCRs. Whole-study results and caveats: Sequencing likely produced, as an artifact, a cluster of highly shared sequence variants. Segments of the TCR beta V type were, in most cases, productive about 90% or about 30% of the time in an earlier analysis. TCR beta chain V- and J-gene trimming was linked, in a later analysis, to a missense variant in DCLRE1C.

The genes are TRBV9 and TRBJ2-7; 9 nucleotides line up with TRBD2. The receptor comes from a male donor in good health and CMV-seronegative. The sequenced material came from PBMCs. The CDR3 spells CASSPTGLARHEQYF. Here the CDR3 DNA reads TGTGCCAGCAGCCCAACTGGACTAGCGAGGCACGAGCAGTACTTC.